These 9 T cell receptor beta chains were all obtained from the same sample, sequenced in a study of Ad26.COV2.S vaccination and SARS-CoV-2 variants. Profiling relied on immunoSEQ multiplex PCR, and the TCRdb table lists in-frame clones only, not all of them. The profile shows about 450,000 clones, roughly nine tenths of them singletons. As for treatment: around 19 received Ad26.COV2.S at low or high dose, single or two shots; several received placebo; per-sample allocation not given. Samples analyzed were those drawn on day 63 after the first vaccine or placebo injection. This specimen was peripheral blood, taken in a trial of Ad26.COV2.S vaccine versus placebo. The receptors originated from a person aged 18-65 years who received the Ad26.COV2.S COVID-19 vaccine or a placebo.

The V and J genes are TRBV30 and TRBJ1-5; 7 bases are shared with TRBD1. The germline V gene has CDR1 GTSNPN and CDR2 SVGIG (reference sequence). The CDR3 runs 16 residues. V shed 1 base, J shed 0 bases, and the junction held 6 bases outside the gene matches. In DNA, the CDR3 is TGTGCCTGGAGTGCCCGAGGACAGGTTAGCAATCAGCCCCAGCATTTT. Encoded protein: CAWSARGQVSNQPQHF.

J is TRBJ2-1 and V is TRBV5-1; TRBD2 aligns across 7 bases. The CDR3 has 13 residues. After removal of 4 bases from V and 4 bases from J, the junction contained 2 bases not matched to a gene. Germline lookup yields CDR1 SGHRS and CDR2 YFSETQ. The chain's CDR3 is CASSDGGYNEQFF. In DNA, the CDR3 is TGCGCCAGCAGCGACGGGGGGTACAATGAGCAGTTCTTC.

In this sample, this clone turned up a few times. This chain links TRBV7-9 with TRBJ2-2; tentatively, D is TRBD1 (6 bases). V lost 7 bases, J lost 5 bases, and 14 bases lay in between. The CDR3 totals 14 residues. Germline V gene lookup returns CDR1 SEHNR and CDR2 FQNEAQ (reference sequence). The CDR3, as DNA: TGTGCCAGCACCCCTAGGGGGACGACCGGGGAGCTGTTTTTT. It specifies CASTPRGTTGELFF.

This clone is a singleton in its sample. The sample holds other DNA sequences that translate to the same CDR3. The chain employs TRBV5-1 and TRBJ2-3, with D unclear. The CDR3 spans 13 residues. V was shortened by 0 bases and J by 2 bases, with 4 bases between the two germline ends. Per the germline V gene, CDR1 is SGHRS and CDR2 is YFSETQ. This CDR3 is CASSLGSTDTQYF. The CDR3 DNA sequence: TGCGCCAGCAGCTTGGGCTCCACAGATACGCAGTATTTT.

The chain couples TRBV7-8 to TRBJ2-7, with D perhaps TRBD1 (9 bases). Trimming shortened V by 2 bases and J by 7 bases, and 21 bases separated the two germline ends. CDR1 and CDR2 (germline): SGHVS, FQNEAQ. The CDR3 runs to 16 residues. The CDR3 sequence: CASSLRGGTGTREQYF. CDR3 in DNA: TGTGCCAGCAGCTTACGGGGGGGGACAGGGACGAGGGAGCAGTACTTC. Together with reference TRBV7-8 and TRBJ2-7, the CDR3 gives the full variable domain: GAGVSQSPRYKVAKRGQDVALRCDPISGHVSLFWYQQALGQGPEFLTYFQNEAQLDKSGLPSDRFFAERPEGSVSTLKIQRTQQEDSAVYLCASSLRGGTGTREQYFGPGTRLTVT.

The rearrangement joins TRBV6-6 to TRBJ2-7; perhaps TRBD2 as D (6 bases). The CDR3 runs to 14 residues. The germline V and J ends were trimmed by 3 bases and 4 bases, with 13 bases remaining between them. The V gene's germline CDR1 is MNHNY and CDR2 SVGAGI (reference sequence). This CDR3 reads CASSYSGTSYEQYF. In nucleotides, the CDR3 is TGTGCCAGCAGTTATTCCGGGACTTCATACGAGCAGTACTTC.

J is TRBJ1-3 and V is TRBV2; D perhaps matches TRBD1 (6 bases). Trimming removed 6 bases at V and 0 bases at J, with 12 bases between. Germline V gene data show CDR1 as SNHLY and CDR2 as FYNNEI. The CDR3 has 15 amino acids. As DNA, the CDR3 is TGTGCCAGCAGGGGGACACTTGCCTCTGGAAACACCATATATTTT. Translated, it gives CASRGTLASGNTIYF.

CDR3 nucleotide sequence: TGTGCCTGGAGTCCTAGCGGACTGTCCGGGGAGCTGTTTTTT. Encoded protein: CAWSPSGLSGELFF. The chain employs TRBV30 and TRBJ2-2; 7 bases agree with TRBD2. J was trimmed by 6 bases and V by 2 bases; bases with no gene match: 6. The CDR3 is made up of 14 amino acids. The germline gives CDR1 GTSNPN, CDR2 SVGIG (reference sequence).

About this clone itself: Other nucleotide sequences in the sample specify the same CDR3. The chain carries TRBV7-2 and TRBJ1-1; D is uncertain. The CDR3 totals 13 residues. Germline CDR1 is SGHTA and CDR2 is FQGNSA. V was pared by 2 bases and J by 2 bases, with 6 bases between. The CDR3 DNA reads TGTGCCAGCAGCTTATGGGCAAACACTGAAGCTTTCTTT. It yields the protein CASSLWANTEAFF.